This T cell receptor beta chain was obtained from a study of CD8 T cells in ankylosing spondylitis. Study results and caveats: Disease-linked clones displayed a CD8+ phenotype and appeared relatively rarely in peripheral blood.

TCRdb recomputed calls from the 5' RACE reads with MiXCR, one row per CDR3 protein. The sample records 80,000 to 100,000 distinct CDR3 sequences, about 8.3% being singletons. CDR3 length equals 14 residues. Trimming left V 8 bases short and J 4 bases short, with 17 bases between. CDR1 is SEHNR and CDR2 is FQNEAQ in the germline V gene (reference sequence). This clonotype occurred many times. Its matching antigen is unknown. The specimen was blood, either unsorted or a sorted T cell fraction (not recorded which). The chain links TRBV7-9 to TRBJ1-2; D possibly corresponds to TRBD1 (5 bases). The source of this sequence is a male donor with ankylosing spondylitis or in good health (not recorded which). This chain's CDR3 is CASRPGHSIYGYTF. In nucleotides, the CDR3 is TGTGCCAGCCGCCCGGGGCACAGCATCTATGGCTACACCTTC.